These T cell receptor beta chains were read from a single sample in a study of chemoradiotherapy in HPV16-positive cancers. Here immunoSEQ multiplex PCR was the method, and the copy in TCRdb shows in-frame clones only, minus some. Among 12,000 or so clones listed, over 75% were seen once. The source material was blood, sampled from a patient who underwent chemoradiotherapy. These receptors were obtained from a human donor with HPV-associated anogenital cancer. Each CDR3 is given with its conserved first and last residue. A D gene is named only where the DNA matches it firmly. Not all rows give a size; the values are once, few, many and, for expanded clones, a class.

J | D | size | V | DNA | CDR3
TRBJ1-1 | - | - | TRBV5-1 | TGCGCCAGCAGCACCCGACGGGGGAGCACTGAAGCTTTCTTT | CASSTRRGSTEAFF
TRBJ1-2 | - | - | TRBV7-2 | TGTGCCAGCAGCTTGACTGACAGCCATGGCTACACCTTC | CASSLTDSHGYTF
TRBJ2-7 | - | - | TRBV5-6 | TGTGCCAGCAGCCGACTACACGAGCAGTACTTC | CASSRLHEQYF
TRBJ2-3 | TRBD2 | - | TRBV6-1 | TGTGCCAGCAGTGAACCATCGGGGGGGCCCGATACGCAGTATTTT | CASSEPSGGPDTQYF
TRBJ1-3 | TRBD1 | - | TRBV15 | TGTGCCACCAGCAGAGATCGAAGACAGGGTCGGAACACCATATATTTT | CATSRDRRQGRNTIYF
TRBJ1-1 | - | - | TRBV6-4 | TGTGCCAGCAGTGACTCCAACCGAAACACTGAAGCTTTCTTT | CASSDSNRNTEAFF
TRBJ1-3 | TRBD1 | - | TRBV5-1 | TGCGCCAGCAGCTATGGAATGTTGGGACAGGGGGCTGGAAACACCATATATTTT | CASSYGMLGQGAGNTIYF
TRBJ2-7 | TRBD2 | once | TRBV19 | TGTGCCAGTAGTCCCCGTATTAGCGGGGGGGCGGGCTACGAGCAGTACTTC | CASSPRISGGAGYEQYF
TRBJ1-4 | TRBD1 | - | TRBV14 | TGTGCCAGCAGCCAAGGGGCGACAGGGGGCAGGGAAAAACTGTTTTTT | CASSQGATGGREKLFF
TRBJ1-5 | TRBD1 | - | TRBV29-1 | TGCAGCGTTTCCGGACAGGGTGGAAATCAGCCCCAGCATTTT | CSVSGQGGNQPQHF
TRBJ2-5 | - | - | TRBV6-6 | TGTGCCAGCATAGGTACTACACAAGAGACCCAGTACTTC | CASIGTTQETQYF
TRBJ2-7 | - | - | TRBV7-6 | TGTGCCAGCAGCTTAGGTCAGGGAGGACACGAGCAGTACTTC | CASSLGQGGHEQYF
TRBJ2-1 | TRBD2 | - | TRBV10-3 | TGTGCCATCAGCCTCAGGGAGGGCCACTTGGATGAGCAGTTCTTC | CAISLREGHLDEQFF
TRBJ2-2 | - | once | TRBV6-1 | TGTGCCAGCAGGACAGACGGAGACACCGGGGAGCTGTTTTTT | CASRTDGDTGELFF
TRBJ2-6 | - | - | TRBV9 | TGTGCCAGCAGCGTACGCGGATTCTCTGGGGCCAACGTCCTGACTTTC | CASSVRGFSGANVLTF
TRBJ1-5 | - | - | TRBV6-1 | TGTGCCAGCAGTGCTAACCGGGACCGGGATAGCAATCAGCCCCAGCATTTT | CASSANRDRDSNQPQHF
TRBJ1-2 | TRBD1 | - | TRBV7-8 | TGTGCCAGCAGCCGAACCAAGGGGGCAATCTATGGCTACACCTTC | CASSRTKGAIYGYTF
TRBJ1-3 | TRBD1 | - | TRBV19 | TGTGCCAGTAGTATACAGGGGGCTGGTGGAAACACCATATATTTT | CASSIQGAGGNTIYF
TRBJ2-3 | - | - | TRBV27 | TGTGCCAGCAGTTTAGCCAGGGCCACAGATACGCAGTATTTT | CASSLARATDTQYF
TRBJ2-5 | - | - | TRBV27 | TGTGCCAGCAGTCCCGACCCAGGGCCATGGGAGACCCAGTACTTC | CASSPDPGPWETQYF
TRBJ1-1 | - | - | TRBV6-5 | TGTGCCAGCACCGAAGGACAGATGAACACTGAAGCTTTCTTT | CASTEGQMNTEAFF
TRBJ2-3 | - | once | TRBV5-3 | TGTGCCAGAAGCTTCGTAGCACACACAGATACGCAGTATTTT | CARSFVAHTDTQYF
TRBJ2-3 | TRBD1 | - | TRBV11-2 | TGTGCCAGCAGCTCCCGGACAGGGATAGATACGCAGTATTTT | CASSSRTGIDTQYF
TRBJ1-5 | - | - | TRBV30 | TGTGCCTGGAGGCCCGACAGGAATCAGCCCCAGCATTTT | CAWRPDRNQPQHF
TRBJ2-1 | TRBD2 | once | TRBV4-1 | TGCGCCAGCAGCCAAGATCTTGGAGGGGCTAGCGGGAGCACTTACAATGAGCAGTTCTTC | CASSQDLGGASGSTYNEQFF
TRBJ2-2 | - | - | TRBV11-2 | TGTGCCAGCAGCCCCTCGGGGCGGAACACCGGGGAGCTGTTTTTT | CASSPSGRNTGELFF
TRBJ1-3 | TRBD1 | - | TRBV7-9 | TGTGCCAGCAGCTTTAGGGGGCGATACTCTGGAAACACCATATATTTT | CASSFRGRYSGNTIYF
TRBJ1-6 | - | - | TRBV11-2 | TGTGCCAGCAGCTTAGGATCTGGAGGGGGTTCACCCCTCCACTTT | CASSLGSGGGSPLHF
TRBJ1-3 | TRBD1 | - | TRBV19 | TGTGCCAGTAGTCGAGGACAGGGCGGAAACACCATATATTTT | CASSRGQGGNTIYF
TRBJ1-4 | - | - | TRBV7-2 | TGTGCCAGCAGCCAATCAGGGAAGGTCGGCGAAAAACTGTTTTTT | CASSQSGKVGEKLFF
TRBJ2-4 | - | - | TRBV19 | TGTGCCAGTAGTATGAGGGGGAGAGCCAAAAACATTCAGTACTTC | CASSMRGRAKNIQYF
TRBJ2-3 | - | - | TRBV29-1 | TGCAGCGTTGTCCGGCGGGGCCTAACGACAGATACGCAGTATTTT | CSVVRRGLTTDTQYF
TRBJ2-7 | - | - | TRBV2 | TGTGCCAGCAGTGAAGCGTGGGGCGCGACAGGTCCCTTC | CASSEAWGATGPF
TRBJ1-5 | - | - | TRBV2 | TGTGCCAGCAGTGAAAGGTTACGCAATCAGCCCCAGCATTTT | CASSERLRNQPQHF
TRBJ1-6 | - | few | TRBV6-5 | TGTGCCAGCAGCTACGGACTTAATTCACCCCTCCACTTT | CASSYGLNSPLHF
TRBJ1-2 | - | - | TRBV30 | TGTGCCTGGATGATCACCGGCCCAGGGGCCGGTTTATATGGCTACACCTTC | CAWMITGPGAGLYGYTF
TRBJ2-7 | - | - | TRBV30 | TGTGCCAGGTCAGGTTCTGCCTACGAGCAGTACTTC | CARSGSAYEQYF
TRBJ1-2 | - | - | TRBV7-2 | TGTGCCAGCAGCTTAGCCGGACTGCGCTACACCTTC | CASSLAGLRYTF
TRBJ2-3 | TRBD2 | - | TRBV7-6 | TGTGCCAGCAGCTTAGACTTCGGGGGGGAGACAGATACGCAGTATTTT | CASSLDFGGETDTQYF
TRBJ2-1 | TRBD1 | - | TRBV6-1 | TGTGCCAGCAGTGAACCGGGACAGGGGTACAATGAGCAGTTCTTC | CASSEPGQGYNEQFF
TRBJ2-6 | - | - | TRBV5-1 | TGCGCCAGCAGCGGCGGGTCTGGGGCCAACGTCCTGACTTTC | CASSGGSGANVLTF
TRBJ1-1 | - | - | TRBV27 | TGTGCCAGCGTGGGAGTTGGAGCTTTCTTT | CASVGVGAFF
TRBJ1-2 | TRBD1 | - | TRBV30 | TGTGCCTGTAGACCGGGACAGGGGGGCTATGGCTACACCTTC | CACRPGQGGYGYTF
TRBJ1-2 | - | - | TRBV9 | TGTGCCAGCAGCGTAGAACAGGGTGACTATGGCTACACCTTC | CASSVEQGDYGYTF
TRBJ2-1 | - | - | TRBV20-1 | TGCAGTGCTGCTACGGGTGTCGCGCAGTTCTTC | CSAATGVAQFF
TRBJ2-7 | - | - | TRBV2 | TGTGCCAGCAGTGTGGGGGTTCGGTACGAGCAGTACTTC | CASSVGVRYEQYF
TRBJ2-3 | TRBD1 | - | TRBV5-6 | TGTGCCAGCAGCTTGCTGGCCGGATCAGGGGGCCTTAGGACAGATACGCAGTATTTT | CASSLLAGSGGLRTDTQYF
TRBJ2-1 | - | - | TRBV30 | TGCGGGGTAGACTCCTACAATGAGCAGTTCTTC | CGVDSYNEQFF
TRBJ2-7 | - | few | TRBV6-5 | TGTGCCAGCAGTTCCACACGACCAAGTGGGAAATACGAGCAGTACTTC | CASSSTRPSGKYEQYF
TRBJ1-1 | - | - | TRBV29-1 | TGCAGCGTGACTCAAGGACGGAACACTGAAGCTTTCTTT | CSVTQGRNTEAFF
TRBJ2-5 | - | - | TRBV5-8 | TGTGCCAGCAGCTCGGGGGGCAGGGGGTTAGAGGAGACCCAGTACTTC | CASSSGGRGLEETQYF
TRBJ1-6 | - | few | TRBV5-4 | TGTGCCAGCAGCCCCGGGAGGAATTCACCCCTCCACTTT | CASSPGRNSPLHF
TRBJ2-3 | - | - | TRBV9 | TGTGCCAGCAGCGTAGCTCTACTCCCCTCCGATACGCAGTATTTT | CASSVALLPSDTQYF